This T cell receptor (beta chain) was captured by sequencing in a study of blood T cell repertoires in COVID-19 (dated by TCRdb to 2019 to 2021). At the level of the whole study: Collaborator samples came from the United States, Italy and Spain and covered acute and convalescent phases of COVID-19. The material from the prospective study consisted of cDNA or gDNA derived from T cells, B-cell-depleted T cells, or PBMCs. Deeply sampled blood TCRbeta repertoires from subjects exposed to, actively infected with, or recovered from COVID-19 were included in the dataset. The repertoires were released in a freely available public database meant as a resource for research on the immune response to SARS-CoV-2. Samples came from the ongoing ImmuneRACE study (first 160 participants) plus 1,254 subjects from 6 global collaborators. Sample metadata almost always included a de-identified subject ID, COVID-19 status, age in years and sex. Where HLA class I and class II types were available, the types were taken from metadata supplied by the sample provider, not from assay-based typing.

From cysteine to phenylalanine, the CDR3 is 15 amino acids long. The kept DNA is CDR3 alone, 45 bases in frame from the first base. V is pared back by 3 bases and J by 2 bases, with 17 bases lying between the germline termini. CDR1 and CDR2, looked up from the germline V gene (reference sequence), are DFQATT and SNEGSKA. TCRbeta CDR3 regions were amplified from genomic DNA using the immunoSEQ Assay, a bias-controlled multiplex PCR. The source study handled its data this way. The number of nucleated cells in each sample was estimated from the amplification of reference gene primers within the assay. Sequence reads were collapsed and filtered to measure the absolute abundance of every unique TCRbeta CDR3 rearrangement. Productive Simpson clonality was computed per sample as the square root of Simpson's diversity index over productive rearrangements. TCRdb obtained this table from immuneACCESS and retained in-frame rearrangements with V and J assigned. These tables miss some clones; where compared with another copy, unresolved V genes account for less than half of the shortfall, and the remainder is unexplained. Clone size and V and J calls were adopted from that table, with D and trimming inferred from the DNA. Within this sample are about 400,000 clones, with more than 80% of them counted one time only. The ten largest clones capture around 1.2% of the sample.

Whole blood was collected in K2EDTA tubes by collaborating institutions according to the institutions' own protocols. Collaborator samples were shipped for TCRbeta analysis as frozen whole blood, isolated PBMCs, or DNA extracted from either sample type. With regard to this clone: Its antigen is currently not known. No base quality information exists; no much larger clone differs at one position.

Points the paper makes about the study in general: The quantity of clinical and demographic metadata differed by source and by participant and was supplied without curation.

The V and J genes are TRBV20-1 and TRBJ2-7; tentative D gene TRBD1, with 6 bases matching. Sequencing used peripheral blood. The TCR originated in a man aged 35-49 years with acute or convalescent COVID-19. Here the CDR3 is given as CSASATGPFAYEQYF. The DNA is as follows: TGCAGTGCTAGTGCGACAGGCCCGTTCGCCTACGAGCAGTACTTC.